This record covers a single T cell receptor beta chain. Its cognate antigen is unknown. The sample is drawn from a study of cytomegalovirus exposure and HLA in healthy donors. Study summary: In a later analysis, the roughly 130 validation repertoires were reported to have used the same platform as the roughly 730 first-cohort repertoires. General study results and limits: The classifier reportedly diagnosed cytomegalovirus status with high sensitivity and specificity. For most TCR sequences rarity was the rule, although some public TCRs occurred in many donors. The tendency of first-cohort TCR clusters to co-occur in the 120 or so validation repertoires was the finding of a later analysis.

Profiled with immunoSEQ multiplex PCR; TCRdb holds only in-frame clones, not every one. The repertoire holds more than 110,000 clones, with 85% to 95% as singletons. The CDR3 covers 14 residues. V lost 2 bases, J lost 3 bases, and 10 bases lay in between. Looked up from germline, CDR1 is MGHRA and CDR2 is YSYEKL. The receptor comes from a man aged 18 to 29 in good health and CMV-seropositive. The sequenced sample was PBMCs. The chain has TRBV4-1 and TRBJ1-2; a weak D match, TRBD1 (6 bases). In DNA, the CDR3 is TGCGCCAGCAGCCAAACAGGGAGTGACTATGGCTACACCTTC. Translating it yields CASSQTGSDYGYTF.